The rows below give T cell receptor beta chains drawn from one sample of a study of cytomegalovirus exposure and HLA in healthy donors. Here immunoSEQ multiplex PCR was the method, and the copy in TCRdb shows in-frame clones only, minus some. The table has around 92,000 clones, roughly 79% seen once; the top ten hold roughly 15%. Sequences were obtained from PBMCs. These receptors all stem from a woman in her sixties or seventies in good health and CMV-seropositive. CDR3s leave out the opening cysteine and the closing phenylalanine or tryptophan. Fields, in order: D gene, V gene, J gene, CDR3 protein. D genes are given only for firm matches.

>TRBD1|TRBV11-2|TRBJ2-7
ASSSLTGAYEQY
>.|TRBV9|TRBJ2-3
ASSVATSSDTQY
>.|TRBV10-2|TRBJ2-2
ASRDRANTGELF
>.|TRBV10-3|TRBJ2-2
AITRDANTGELF
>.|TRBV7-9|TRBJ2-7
ASTGRGNTYEQY
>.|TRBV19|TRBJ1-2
ASSVGRGSGYT
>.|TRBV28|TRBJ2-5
ASSLSETQY
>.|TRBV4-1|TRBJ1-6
ASSQDPGVGSKSPLH
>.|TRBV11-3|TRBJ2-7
ASSHGPAYEQY
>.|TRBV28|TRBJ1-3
ASSFEAWGNTIY
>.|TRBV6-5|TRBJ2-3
ASRRGRARKDTQY
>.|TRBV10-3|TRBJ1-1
AISESMGSTEAF
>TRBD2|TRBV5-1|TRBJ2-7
ASSLMASGETSHEQY
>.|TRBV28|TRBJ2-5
ASSLSQRHETQY
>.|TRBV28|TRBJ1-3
ASSRGSSGNTIY
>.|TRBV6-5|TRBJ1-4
ASSYSIWTAEKLF
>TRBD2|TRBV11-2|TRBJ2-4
ASSLGREYIQY
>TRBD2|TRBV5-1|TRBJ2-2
ASSWIGLAGGTKNTGELF
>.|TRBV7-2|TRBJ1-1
ASSLARGAGDTEAF
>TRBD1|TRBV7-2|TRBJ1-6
ASSLERGRGSPLH
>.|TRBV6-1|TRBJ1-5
ASGGDRPQH
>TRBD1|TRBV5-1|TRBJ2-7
ASSQPTGGGYEQY
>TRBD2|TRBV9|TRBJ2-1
ASSVAASGDYEQF
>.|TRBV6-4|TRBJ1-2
ASSEDTNYGYT
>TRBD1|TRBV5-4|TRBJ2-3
ASSYYSGGSTDTQY
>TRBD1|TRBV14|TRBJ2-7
ASSLFHSLDRDETYEQY
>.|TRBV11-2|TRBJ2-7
ASSLSSFGGRNYEQY
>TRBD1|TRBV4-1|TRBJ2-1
ASSQAGQGAGEQF
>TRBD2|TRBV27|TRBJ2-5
ASSSPLGREETQY
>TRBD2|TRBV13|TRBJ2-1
ASSLVAGGTPYNEQF
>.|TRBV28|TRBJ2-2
ASSPGGAWTGELF
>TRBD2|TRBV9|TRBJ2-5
ASSGGGSRETQY
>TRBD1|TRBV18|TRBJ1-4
ASSPPGGQSGATNEKLF
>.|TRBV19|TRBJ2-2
ASSQVKAGELF
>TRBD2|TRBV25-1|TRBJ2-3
ASRTSGVDTQY
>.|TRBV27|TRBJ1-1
ASSLLKGMEVF
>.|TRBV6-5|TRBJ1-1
ASTGNTEAF
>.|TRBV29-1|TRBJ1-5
SVQGLPSQPQH
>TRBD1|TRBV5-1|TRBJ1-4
ASREQGGTNEKLF
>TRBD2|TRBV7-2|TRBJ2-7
ASSLAAGGYEQY
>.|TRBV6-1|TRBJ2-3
ASCVQESTDTQY
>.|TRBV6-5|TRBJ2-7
ASSYRRQAFYEQY
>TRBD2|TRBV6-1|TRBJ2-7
ASSPTSGGAYEQY
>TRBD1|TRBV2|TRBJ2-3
ASRQRGLGTDTQY
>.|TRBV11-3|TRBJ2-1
ASSPGRLRGDEQF
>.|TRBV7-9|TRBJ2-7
ASSFGVYEQY
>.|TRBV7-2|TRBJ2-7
ASSLSWSSYEQY
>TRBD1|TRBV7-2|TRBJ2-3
ASSLEGQGPDTQY
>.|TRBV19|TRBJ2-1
ASSIRRLDGTYNEQF
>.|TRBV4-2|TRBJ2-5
ASSLQLQETQY
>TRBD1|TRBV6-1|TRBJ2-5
ASRTGETQY
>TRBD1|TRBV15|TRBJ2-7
ATSRVQGPSYEQY
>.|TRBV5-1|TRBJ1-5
ASSLGAGNNQPQH